This passage covers 29 T cell receptor beta chains from one sample sequenced in a study of shared T cell receptors in the human thymus listed by TCRdb under 2021. Library preparation was by the immunoSEQ multiplex PCR assay. The table was pulled from immuneACCESS by TCRdb, which kept in-frame rearrangements only. Such tables lose some clones; where checked, under half of the loss comes from unresolved V genes, and the rest has no known cause. This sample gives 500,000 to 750,000 clones in total; roughly 90% of them show up just once. Around 0.0099% of the sample goes to the ten largest clones. The same data also contributed to another study, on human thymus T cells.

Sequences were obtained from thymocytes. Receptors were obtained from a boy under three years old with a congenital heart defect. Donor details come from another sample of the same person, matched by shared clones.

V and J are TRBV5-6 and TRBJ2-7, with 8 bases lining up with TRBD1. V was clipped by 3 bases and J by 1 base; unmatched bases: 9. This CDR3 has 16 residues. Germline V CDR1 and CDR2: SGHDT, YYEEEE. CDR3 sequence: CASSSLWRDRSYEQYF. CDR3 sequence (DNA): TGTGCCAGCAGCTCCCTCTGGCGGGACAGGTCCTACGAGCAGTACTTC.

The chain joins TRBV2 to TRBJ1-5; 8 positions match TRBD1. The junction had 6 bases not matched to a gene; V was cut back by 4 bases and J by 7 bases. CDR3 length: 14 residues. Looked up from germline, CDR1 is SNHLY and CDR2 is FYNNEI. The DNA of the CDR3 is TGTGCCAGCAGTGGGGGCCAGGGGGCGCAGCCCCAGCATTTT. Its protein product is CASSGGQGAQPQHF.

A few counts support this clone. The V and J genes are TRBV4-3 and TRBJ1-4, with a possible D match to TRBD1 (6 bases). The V gene lost 0 bases and the J gene lost 8 bases, with 10 bases spanning the gap. Germline assignment: CDR1 LGHNA and CDR2 YSLEER. CDR3 length equals 14 residues. CDR3: CASSQDWGLEKLFF. CDR3 DNA: TGCGCCAGCAGCCAAGATTGGGGGCTCGAAAAACTGTTTTTT.

This chain joins TRBV14 and TRBJ2-7; D is possibly TRBD2 (5 bases). The CDR3 sequence is 18 residues long. Per the germline V gene, CDR1 is SGHDN and CDR2 is FVKESK. The V end lost 0 bases, the J end lost 7 bases, and 25 bases lay between the germline ends. CDR3 DNA: TGTGCCAGCAGCCAAGATCTGGAGGCGGAGGTAGCAGTGTGGGAGCAGTACTTC. It encodes CASSQDLEAEVAVWEQYF.

As for this clone: The same CDR3 can be traced to other DNA sequences in this sample. V usage is TRBV7-9 and J usage is TRBJ2-2; 7 bases are shared with TRBD1. In germline, CDR1 is SEHNR, CDR2 FQNEAQ (reference sequence). This CDR3 spans 19 amino acids. V was pared by 2 bases and J by 2 bases, with 14 bases of the junction left unmatched. For the CDR3, the DNA is TGTGCCAGCAGCTTAAAAAGGCCACGAGGGGGCGCAAACACCGGGGAGCTGTTTTTT. This sequence encodes CASSLKRPRGGANTGELFF.

The chain couples TRBV12-5 to TRBJ2-5, with unresolved D. CDR3 length: 12 residues. Germline V CDR1 and CDR2: LGHNT, FRNRAP. Trimming took off 4 bases at V and 2 bases at J, with 5 bases between the two ends. CDR3 nucleotides: TGTGCTAGTGGTTCAGATCAAGAGACCCAGTACTTC. This gives the protein CASGSDQETQYF.

The V call is TRBV11-3, the J call TRBJ2-7; 7 positions match TRBD1. The CDR3 contains 16 residues. The V segment lost 0 bases and the J segment 6 bases; nucleotides outside the gene matches: 11. CDR1 and CDR2 from the germline V gene are SGHNT and YENEEA. The CDR3 nucleotides read TGTGCCAGCAGCTTAGAATTCAGGGGGATGGTTTGCGAGCAGTACTTC. Translation: CASSLEFRGMVCEQYF. The full variable domain, completed using reference TRBV11-3 and TRBJ2-7, is EAGVVQSPRYKIIEKKQPVAFWCNPISGHNTLYWYLQNLGQGPELLIRYENEEAVDDSQLPKDRFSAERLKGVDSTLKIQPAELGDSAVYLCASSLEFRGMVCEQYFGPGTRLTVT.

The chain employs TRBV5-4 and TRBJ2-1, with a weak D call TRBD2 (6 bases). This CDR3 contains 17 residues. Trimming left V 4 bases short and J 2 bases short, with 19 bases between. Per the germline V gene, CDR1 is SGHNT and CDR2 is YYREEE (reference sequence). CDR3 nucleotides: TGTGCCAGCAGCAACCCTGGGCTAGCGCAGACCTACAATGAGCAGTTCTTC. Its protein is CASSNPGLAQTYNEQFF.

V usage is TRBV14 and J usage is TRBJ2-1; 8 nucleotides agree with TRBD2. With V trimmed by 5 bases and J by 0 bases, 3 bases remained unmatched. Germline CDR1 and CDR2: SGHDN and FVKESK. This CDR3 region has 15 residues. The CDR3, as DNA: TGTGCCAGCAGCGTAAGCGGGAGCTCCTACAATGAGCAGTTCTTC. Encoded protein: CASSVSGSSYNEQFF.

The chain carries TRBV20-1 and TRBJ2-5; no definite D call. The DNA end lines up better with TRBJ2-7; the J call may be wrong. The CDR3 covers 11 residues. Germline V lookup: CDR1 DFQATT, CDR2 SNEGSKA (reference sequence). CDR3 bases: TGCAGTGCTAGAGACCTCTACGAGCAGTACTTC. Translation gives CSARDLYEQYF.

The CDR3 loop reads CASSADRVPGETQYF. The CDR3 nucleotides are TGTGCCAGCTCCGCGGACAGGGTCCCTGGGGAGACCCAGTACTTC. The rearrangement links TRBV6-1 to TRBJ2-5; the match to TRBD1 covers 8 bases. The CDR3 contains 15 residues. Germline V gene data show CDR1 as MNHNS and CDR2 as SASEGT. V shed 8 bases, J shed 5 bases, and the junction held 13 bases outside the gene matches.

V usage is TRBV2 and J usage is TRBJ1-1; TRBD1 aligns across 9 bases. The germline CDR1 and CDR2 sequences are SNHLY and FYNNEI. V lost 6 bases, J lost 11 bases, and 13 bases stayed unmatched. The CDR3 sequence is 14 residues long. CDR3 in DNA: TGTGCCAGCAGACCCCGGACAGGGGAGGATAAGGCTTTCTTT. It yields the protein CASRPRTGEDKAFF.

This chain joins TRBV2 and TRBJ2-5, with a weak D call TRBD2 (6 bases). The germline V gene encodes CDR1 SNHLY and CDR2 FYNNEI. There are 15 residues in the CDR3. The ends were cut back, 0 bases at V and 3 bases at J, with 11 bases in the middle. CDR3 coding DNA: TGTGCCAGCAGTGAAGCGCGGGGATTAGAAGAGACCCAGTACTTC. Protein product: CASSEARGLEETQYF.

This clone has only a few counts. This chain links TRBV18 with TRBJ1-1; D remains ambiguous. The CDR3 runs to 11 residues. The germline V gene has CDR1 KGHSH and CDR2 LQKENI. Between the trimmed V and J ends, which lost 7 bases and 3 bases, there was a span of 6 bases. The CDR3 loop reads CASLEDTEAFF. In DNA, the CDR3 is TGTGCCAGCTTGGAGGACACTGAAGCTTTCTTT. Variable domain in full (rest from reference TRBV18 and TRBJ1-1): NAGVMQNPRHLVRRRGQEARLRCSPMKGHSHVYWYRQLPEEGLKFMVYLQKENIIDESGMPKERFSAEFPKEGPSILRIQQVVRGDSAAYFCASLEDTEAFFGQGTRLTVV.

The rearrangement links TRBV9 to TRBJ2-7; D gene unclear. Germline CDR1 and CDR2: SGDLS and YYNGEE. Trimming stripped 0 bases from V and 2 bases from J, with 9 bases between. This CDR3 comprises 14 residues. The CDR3 region is CASSVDGFPYEQYF. CDR3 DNA: TGTGCCAGCAGCGTAGACGGTTTCCCCTACGAGCAGTACTTC.

On this clone: This specimen includes other DNA sequences encoding the same CDR3. This chain connects TRBV4-1 to TRBJ2-7, with 7 bases lining up with TRBD2. Germline values: CDR1 MGHRA, CDR2 YSYEKL. Germline trimming cut 1 base from V and 0 bases from J; bases unmatched to any gene: 0. This CDR3 is 14 amino acids long. The CDR3 protein is CASSQAGGSYEQYF. The CDR3 DNA is TGCGCCAGCAGCCAAGCGGGGGGCTCCTACGAGCAGTACTTC.

This rearrangement joins TRBV28 to TRBJ1-4, with D maybe TRBD1 (5 bases). The CDR3 loop spans 14 amino acids. CDR1 MDHEN and CDR2 SYDVKM come from the germline V gene. V was cut by 6 bases and J by 10 bases, with 18 bases left in between. DNA for the CDR3: TGTGCCAGCAGGGGGGGATTAGACTCGAGAAAACTGTTTTTT. This translates into CASRGGLDSRKLFF.

J is TRBJ1-4 and V is TRBV7-9, with 8 bases identical to TRBD1. J gave up 8 bases and V 5 bases, and 13 bases lay outside the gene matches. The CDR3 runs 16 residues. Germline CDR1 and CDR2: SEHNR and FQNEAQ (reference sequence). DNA of the CDR3: TGTGCCAGCAGCACCAACAGGACAGGGTTTCGGGAAAAACTGTTTTTT. Encoded protein: CASSTNRTGFREKLFF.

This clone was seen a single time. This chain joins TRBV6-5 and TRBJ1-2; D is perhaps TRBD1 (5 bases). Trimming took 6 bases from V and 6 from J, leaving 20 bases between them. The germline V gene has CDR1 MNHEY and CDR2 SVGAGI. The CDR3 consists of 15 residues. CDR3 nucleotides: TGTGCCAGCAGCCAAGAAGAACAGGATAAAGATGGCTACACCTTC. It yields the protein CASSQEEQDKDGYTF.

This chain joins TRBV7-2 and TRBJ2-7; tentatively, D is TRBD1 (6 bases). CDR3 length: 16 amino acids. Trimming pared 0 bases from V and 1 base from J, leaving 13 bases between. Germline CDR1 is SGHTA and CDR2 is FQGNSA. CDR3 in amino acids: CASSLARDTGSYEQYF. CDR3 DNA: TGTGCCAGCAGCTTAGCAAGGGACACGGGATCCTACGAGCAGTACTTC.

This rearrangement joins TRBV7-9 to TRBJ2-2; D gene uncertain. This CDR3 spans 12 amino acids. Germline V lookup: CDR1 SEHNR, CDR2 FQNEAQ (reference sequence). The germline V and J ends were trimmed by 5 bases and 5 bases, with 6 bases remaining between them. The CDR3 sequence: CASSQATGELFF. The CDR3, as DNA: TGTGCCAGCAGCCAGGCTACCGGGGAGCTGTTTTTT.

The V call is TRBV11-3, the J call TRBJ2-1; 10 nucleotides line up with TRBD2. Trimming at V came to 8 bases and at J to 8 bases, leaving 6 bases not matched to a gene. CDR3 size: 13 residues. Germline values: CDR1 SGHNT, CDR2 YENEEA. The CDR3 DNA follows: TGTGCCAGCGGCAGCGGGAGGGGTGATGAGCAGTTCTTC. Translation: CASGSGRGDEQFF.

The chain recombines TRBV5-6 with TRBJ2-3, with D possibly matching TRBD1 (5 bases). V was trimmed by 1 base and J by 6 bases, leaving 24 bases between them. Germline CDR1 is SGHDT and CDR2 is YYEEEE. This CDR3 has 18 residues. CDR3 sequence reads: CASSLPQVSSREEDTQYF. CDR3 coding DNA: TGTGCCAGCAGCTTGCCACAGGTCAGTAGCAGAGAGGAGGATACGCAGTATTTT.

In its sample, this clone was seen a few times. The rearrangement links TRBV28 to TRBJ2-7; the D is unclear. The CDR3 has 13 amino acids. Germline CDR1 and CDR2: MDHEN and SYDVKM. Trimming shortened V by 2 bases and J by 2 bases, and 7 bases separated the two germline ends. CDR3 in DNA: TGTGCCAGCAGTTTAGCGGTTACCTACGAGCAGTACTTC. It yields the protein CASSLAVTYEQYF.

The chain joins TRBV29-1 to TRBJ1-2; weak D call: TRBD1 (5 bases). The CDR3 is 13 amino acids. From germline, CDR1 is SQVTM and CDR2 ANQGSEA. Between the trimmed V and J ends, which lost 0 bases and 5 bases, there was a span of 10 bases. The CDR3 region is CSVEDRTGYGYTF. The CDR3, as DNA: TGCAGCGTTGAAGATCGAACAGGATATGGCTACACCTTC.

DNA for the CDR3: TGTGCCAGCAGCTTGCTCTCCCCAGCGCCAACCTACGAGCAGTACTTC. Amino acids: CASSLLSPAPTYEQYF. This chain uses TRBV11-2 with TRBJ2-7; D is unresolved. The CDR3 runs to 16 residues. Trimming removed 3 bases from V and 2 bases from J, with 17 bases in between. The V gene's germline CDR1 is SGHAT and CDR2 FQNNGV.

The chain uses TRBV27 and TRBJ2-3; possibly TRBD1 for D (5 bases). The CDR3 contains 14 residues. The V end lost 5 bases, the J end lost 0 bases, and 9 bases lay between the germline ends. In germline, CDR1 is MNHEY, CDR2 SMNVEV (reference sequence). CDR3: CASSRNRSTDTQYF. The CDR3 DNA reads as TGTGCCAGCAGTAGGAACAGGAGCACAGATACGCAGTATTTT.

The CDR3, as DNA: TGTGCCAGCAGCTTAGAACCCAGCGGGAGATTTTCCGGGGAGCTGTTTTTT. This codes for CASSLEPSGRFSGELFF. V gene TRBV7-9 combines with J gene TRBJ2-2, with 8 nucleotides matching TRBD2. The CDR3 is 17 residues long. CDR1 and CDR2 (germline): SEHNR, FQNEAQ (reference sequence). The trim removed 1 base at V and 6 bases at J, leaving 10 bases unmatched.

This clone was observed a few times. Written as DNA, the CDR3 is TGTGCCAGCAGTTCCCGGACAGGGGGGTACAATGAGCAGTTCTTC. It encodes CASSSRTGGYNEQFF. The gene calls are TRBV28 and TRBJ2-1; 10 bases fit TRBD1. There are 15 residues in the CDR3. Trimming cost V 4 bases and J 4 bases; bases outside gene matches: 4. Germline-derived CDR1 and CDR2 are MDHEN and SYDVKM.